This is a list of T cell receptor beta chains from one sample in a study of shared clonotypes between healthy human individuals. The table came from immunoSEQ multiplex PCR; TCRdb's copy has only in-frame clones and leaves some out. The sample yields around 300,000 clones, 87% seen once. The sample taken for sequencing was memory CD8+ T cells sorted from blood. The source of these receptors is a man aged 18 to 30 in good health. The CDR3 runs from the conserved cysteine through the conserved F or W. D genes are given only for firm matches. Clone size is shown for a subset of rows, as once, few, many or a class of expanded clone.

J,V,D,size,DNA,CDR3
TRBJ2-7,TRBV7-9,TRBD1,.,TGTGCCAGCAGCATAGGGACAGGAATATTATCCTACGAGCAGTACTTC,CASSIGTGILSYEQYF
TRBJ2-2,TRBV11-2,.,many,TGTGCCAGCAGCCTTACCGGGGAGCTGTTTTTT,CASSLTGELFF
TRBJ2-5,TRBV7-2,TRBD2,.,TGTGCCAGCAGCTTGGGGGCCCTAGCGGGGTCACAAGAGACCCAGTACTTC,CASSLGALAGSQETQYF
TRBJ2-3,TRBV7-2,.,.,TGTGCCAGCAGCTTAAACAGGGGCACAGATACGCAGTATTTT,CASSLNRGTDTQYF
TRBJ2-1,TRBV13,TRBD2,.,TGTGCCAGCAGCTCGGGACTAGCGACCTACAATGAGCAGTTCTTC,CASSSGLATYNEQFF
TRBJ2-2,TRBV10-3,.,.,TGTGCCAGCAGTTACCTAGGGGTCACCGGGGAGCTGTTTTTT,CASSYLGVTGELFF
TRBJ2-7,TRBV5-6,.,.,TGTGCCAGCAGCTTACCCGATGAAGTACCGGACTATTTCGCCTACGAGCAGTACTTC,CASSLPDEVPDYFAYEQYF
TRBJ1-1,TRBV6-6,.,.,TGTGCCAGCAGGGAGACAGTGAACACTGAAGCTTTCTTT,CASRETVNTEAFF
TRBJ1-4,TRBV2,.,.,TGTGCCAGCAGTGGGGGGACCCTTGGAGAAAAACTGTTTTTT,CASSGGTLGEKLFF
TRBJ2-7,TRBV5-6,.,.,TGTGCCAGCAACTTTGGGGGTGCCCGCTACGAGCAGTACTTC,CASNFGGARYEQYF
TRBJ2-7,TRBV4-1,.,.,TGCGCCAGCAGCCACCCGTCCTACGAGCAGTACTTC,CASSHPSYEQYF
TRBJ2-5,TRBV12-1,.,.,TGTGCCAGCAGCAGCACGACAGGGGACCAAGAGACCCAGTACTTC,CASSSTTGDQETQYF
TRBJ1-2,TRBV10-2,.,.,TGCGCCAGCAATGGACGGAGTGGCTACACCTTC,CASNGRSGYTF
TRBJ2-7,TRBV5-5,TRBD2,.,TGTGCCAGCAGCTATGATAGCGGGGGGCCTTACTACGAGCAGTACTTC,CASSYDSGGPYYEQYF
TRBJ2-7,TRBV7-9,.,.,TGTGCCAGCAGCTTATGGATGAAGCAGTACTTC,CASSLWMKQYF
TRBJ2-3,TRBV10-3,.,.,TGTGCCTCACAGGGGGGGTCCGCGACAGATACGCAGTATTTT,CASQGGSATDTQYF
TRBJ1-2,TRBV28,.,.,TGTGCCAGCAGTTTACAAGAAAACTATGGCTACACCTTC,CASSLQENYGYTF
TRBJ2-7,TRBV11-2,.,.,TGTGCCAGCAGCTTATCGAGCAGGAACTACGAGCAGTACTTC,CASSLSSRNYEQYF
TRBJ1-1,TRBV5-4,.,once,TGTGCCAGCAGCGAGGCGGGGGGGAACACTGAAGCTTTCTTT,CASSEAGGNTEAFF
TRBJ1-2,TRBV7-9,.,.,TGTGCCAGCAGCTTAGCCTGGACAGTCGTATTC,CASSLAWTVVF
TRBJ2-3,TRBV6-1,TRBD2,.,TGTGCCAGCAGTGAAAGGCTAGCGGGAGTCACAGATACGCAGTATTTT,CASSERLAGVTDTQYF
TRBJ2-7,TRBV6-5,.,.,TGTGCCAGCAGTTCCGGTCCCTACGAGCAGTACTTC,CASSSGPYEQYF
TRBJ2-7,TRBV7-9,.,.,TGTGCCAGCAGCTTAGAATACGGCTACGAGCAGTACTTC,CASSLEYGYEQYF
TRBJ2-7,TRBV7-6,.,.,TGTGCCAGCAGCTTAGCGTCTCGGCGGGGAGACGAGCAGTACTTC,CASSLASRRGDEQYF
TRBJ1-6,TRBV7-9,.,.,TGTGCCAGCAGCTCCGGTGGGGGGCTAGGGTTTCGGAATTCACCCCTCCACTTT,CASSSGGGLGFRNSPLHF
TRBJ2-3,TRBV4-3,.,once,TGCGCCAGCAGCCAACAGGGGCAGGGAACAGATACGCAGTATTTT,CASSQQGQGTDTQYF
TRBJ2-7,TRBV4-1,.,.,TGCGCCAGCAGCCAAGATACCTTTTGGCAGGGGGGTTACGAGCAGTACTTC,CASSQDTFWQGGYEQYF
TRBJ2-2,TRBV30,.,.,TGTGCCTGGCAACGTAGGGATGTAATTGGCACCGGGGAGCTGTTTTTT,CAWQRRDVIGTGELFF
TRBJ2-7,TRBV6-1,.,once,TGTGCCAGCAGTGAATCTGAGCCGTACGAGCAGTACTTC,CASSESEPYEQYF
TRBJ2-7,TRBV13,.,.,TGTGCCAGCAGGTCACGGGGCGGGAACTACGAGCAGTACTTC,CASRSRGGNYEQYF
TRBJ1-1,TRBV10-2,.,.,TGCGCCAGCAGTGAGACGGAAGAAGCTTTCTTT,CASSETEEAFF
TRBJ1-4,TRBV13,.,.,TGTGCCAGCAGTCCCCCATCGGGCGGTGAAAAACTGTTTTTT,CASSPPSGGEKLFF
TRBJ2-5,TRBV7-3,TRBD2,.,TGTGCCAGCAGCTTAACCGGTAGCGGGGGAGAGACCCAGTACTTC,CASSLTGSGGETQYF
TRBJ2-1,TRBV29-1,.,.,TGCAGCGTTGAAGTTGGCTATGAGCAGTTCTTC,CSVEVGYEQFF
TRBJ2-7,TRBV6-1,.,.,TGTGCCAGCAGTGATGGACAGGGAGGGTACGAGCAGTACTTC,CASSDGQGGYEQYF
TRBJ1-5,TRBV28,TRBD1,.,TGTGCCAGCAGTTTAAGACCACAGGGGAAGCCCCAGCATTTT,CASSLRPQGKPQHF
TRBJ1-5,TRBV30,.,.,TGTGCCTGGAGTGAACGCGACAATCAGCCTCAGCATTTT,CAWSERDNQPQHF
TRBJ1-2,TRBV7-9,TRBD1,.,TGTGCCAGCAGCTTAAGCGGGACAGGGCAGGGCTACACCTTC,CASSLSGTGQGYTF
TRBJ2-5,TRBV7-9,TRBD2,.,TGTGCCAGCAGCCGAGGACTAGCCCAAGAGACCCAGTACTTC,CASSRGLAQETQYF
TRBJ2-5,TRBV18,.,.,TGTGCCAGCTCCCACCGGGACTCCAAAGAGACCCAGTACTTC,CASSHRDSKETQYF
TRBJ2-2,TRBV5-4,TRBD2,once,TGTGCCAGCAGCACCTATACTAGCGCCGGGGAGCTGTTTTTT,CASSTYTSAGELFF
TRBJ2-6,TRBV29-1,.,.,TGCAGCGAACTATTCTCTGGGGCCAACGTCCTGACTTTC,CSELFSGANVLTF
TRBJ1-1,TRBV7-9,.,.,TGTGCCAGCAGCTTAACGGGGGGCACTGAAGCTTTCTTT,CASSLTGGTEAFF
TRBJ2-7,TRBV11-2,TRBD2,.,TGTGCCAGCAGCTTAGTAGCGGGAATGGAAGAGCAGTACTTC,CASSLVAGMEEQYF
TRBJ1-1,TRBV7-9,.,.,TGTGCCAGCAGCTTAGGGCAAGGGCAACTTCTTGAAGCTTTCTTT,CASSLGQGQLLEAFF
TRBJ1-6,TRBV5-6,TRBD1,.,TGTGCCAGCAGCCTCGGGACAGGCGGTTCACCCCTCCACTTT,CASSLGTGGSPLHF
TRBJ2-2,TRBV14,TRBD1,once,TGTGCCAGCAGCCAACTCCCGGGACAGCCCAATACCGGGGAGCTGTTTTTT,CASSQLPGQPNTGELFF
TRBJ1-1,TRBV4-1,.,.,TGCGCCAGCAGCCAAGGGACGATGAACACTGAAGCTTTCTTT,CASSQGTMNTEAFF
TRBJ2-1,TRBV30,.,once,TGTGCCTGGAGTGTACTCGGCAATTACAATGAGCAGTTCTTC,CAWSVLGNYNEQFF
TRBJ2-7,TRBV11-2,TRBD1,.,TGTGCCAGCAGCTTAGGGACAGGGTACGAGCAGTACTTC,CASSLGTGYEQYF
TRBJ2-1,TRBV5-1,TRBD2,.,TGCGCCAGCAGCTTGAGTATAGCGGGAGCGATAGGGGAGCAGTTCTTC,CASSLSIAGAIGEQFF
TRBJ2-7,TRBV11-2,.,.,TGTGCCAGCAGCGTAACATCCTACGAGCAGTACTTC,CASSVTSYEQYF
TRBJ1-3,TRBV7-9,TRBD1,.,TGTGCCAGCAGCTTGGGCCGAGGGACAGATGGAAACACCATATATTTT,CASSLGRGTDGNTIYF